The 13 T cell receptor beta chains below all came from one sample that was sequenced in a study of Ad26.COV2.S vaccination and SARS-CoV-2 variants. This sample's treatment: over 15 received Ad26.COV2.S at low or high dose, single or two shots; 5 received placebo; per-sample allocation not given. Vaccine and placebo recipients were sampled on day 63 after the first injection. Data came from immunoSEQ multiplex PCR; TCRdb stores just in-frame clones and leaves some out. The table has 430,000 or so clones, roughly 89% seen once. The sample consisted of peripheral blood, taken in a trial of Ad26.COV2.S vaccine versus placebo. All receptors derive from a person between 18 and 65 years old who received the Ad26.COV2.S COVID-19 vaccine or a placebo.

As regards this clone: This specimen includes other DNA sequences encoding the same CDR3. The chain couples TRBV5-1 to TRBJ2-7; D is uncertain. Trimming left V 0 bases short and J 2 bases short, with 6 bases between. The CDR3 totals 13 residues. Per germline, CDR1 SGHRS and CDR2 YFSETQ. The CDR3 DNA sequence: TGCGCCAGCAGCTTGGTCACAGCCTACGAGCAGTACTTC. Protein: CASSLVTAYEQYF.

The chain uses TRBV2 and TRBJ1-5; D gene ambiguous. Germline V gives CDR1 SNHLY, CDR2 FYNNEI. This CDR3 has 12 residues. V was shortened by 4 bases and J by 9 bases, with 10 bases between the two germline ends. The CDR3 sequence is CASSGGMVPQHF. As DNA, the CDR3 is TGTGCCAGCAGTGGGGGAATGGTGCCCCAGCATTTT. Combining the CDR3 with reference TRBV2 and TRBJ1-5 gives the whole variable domain EPEVTQTPSHQVTQMGQEVILRCVPISNHLYFYWYRQILGQKVEFLVSFYNNEISEKSEIFDDQFSVERPDGSNFTLKIRSTKLEDSAMYFCASSGGMVPQHFGDGTRLSIL.

The chain combines TRBV20-1 with TRBJ2-5, with D possibly being TRBD1 (6 bases). CDR1 is DFQATT, CDR2 SNEGSKA, per germline (reference sequence). CDR3 length equals 14 residues. The V gene lost 3 bases and the J gene lost 5 bases, with 16 bases spanning the gap. The CDR3 DNA is TGCAGTGCTAGTTTTCTGGACAGCGCGGAGACCCAGTACTTC. Encoded protein: CSASFLDSAETQYF.

The V and J genes are TRBV28 and TRBJ2-7; TRBD1 matches 7 bases. Germline CDR1 MDHEN, CDR2 SYDVKM. The CDR3 totals 14 residues. The V segment lost 4 bases and the J segment 3 bases; nucleotides outside the gene matches: 6. The CDR3 protein is CASSYPGQNYEQYF. The CDR3 nucleotides are TGTGCCAGCAGTTACCCGGGACAGAACTACGAGCAGTACTTC.

V and J are TRBV15 and TRBJ2-2; no clear D. Germline V gene sequence: CDR1 LNHNV, CDR2 YYDKDF (reference sequence). The V gene lost 6 bases and the J gene lost 6 bases, with 11 bases spanning the gap. The length of the CDR3 is 13 residues. The CDR3: CATSPDWAGELFF. In nucleotides, the CDR3 is TGTGCCACCAGTCCGGATTGGGCCGGGGAGCTGTTTTTT.

The chain is built from TRBV5-4 and TRBJ2-3, with 8 bases lining up with TRBD2. The CDR3 length is 16 residues. The V and J ends lost 0 bases and 5 bases, in that order; junction bases with no gene match: 8. Germline V lookup: CDR1 SGHNT, CDR2 YYREEE (reference sequence). CDR3 DNA sequence: TGTGCCAGCAGCTTGGAGGCTAGCGGGCTGGGAGATACGCAGTATTTT. Its translation: CASSLEASGLGDTQYF.

V and J are TRBV28 and TRBJ2-1; no definite D call. V lost 8 bases and J 4 bases, leaving 9 bases between the germline ends. The CDR3 sequence is 12 residues long. Germline CDR1 is MDHEN and CDR2 is SYDVKM. In nucleotides, the CDR3 is TGTGCCAGCGCTCTCCAGTACAATGAGCAGTTCTTC. Its protein product is CASALQYNEQFF. The full variable domain, in which reference TRBV28 and TRBJ2-1 provide the parts outside the CDR3, is DVKVTQSSRYLVKRTGEKVFLECVQDMDHENMFWYRQDPGLGLRLIYFSYDVKMKEKGDIPEGYSVSREKKERFSLILESASTNQTSMYLCASALQYNEQFFGPGTRLTVL.

The chain is built from TRBV6-5 and TRBJ1-5; TRBD1 matches at 11 bases. The V and J ends lost 2 bases and 6 bases, in that order; junction bases with no gene match: 0. Germline lookup yields CDR1 MNHEY and CDR2 SVGAGI. CDR3 length: 14 amino acids. The CDR3 nucleotides read TGTGCCAGCAGTTACGGGACAGGGGGTCAGCCCCAGCATTTT. Encoded protein: CASSYGTGGQPQHF.

The genes are TRBV5-1 and TRBJ2-5; 14 bases match TRBD2. V gave up 3 bases and J gave up 5 bases; unmatched junction bases: 6. Germline V CDR1 and CDR2: SGHRS, YFSETQ. CDR3 size: 16 residues. CDR3 sequence: CASSSGLAGGVETQYF. The CDR3 nucleotides read TGCGCCAGCAGCTCCGGACTAGCGGGGGGTGTGGAGACCCAGTACTTC.

V usage is TRBV5-4 and J usage is TRBJ2-3, with TRBD1 matching 7 bases. Losses at the gene ends were 4 bases for V and 4 bases for J; bases not matched to a gene: 3. The CDR3 sequence is 13 residues long. Germline lookup yields CDR1 SGHNT and CDR2 YYREEE (reference sequence). CDR3 bases: TGTGCCAGCAGCAACGACAGGGCAGATACGCAGTATTTT. It codes for CASSNDRADTQYF.

This clone was detected once. V and J are TRBV7-9 and TRBJ2-4; D gene ambiguous. This CDR3 region has 16 residues. Germline V CDR1 and CDR2: SEHNR, FQNEAQ (reference sequence). Deletions cut 1 base from V and 0 bases from J, with 10 bases between. This CDR3 is CASSLGATGAKNIQYF. The CDR3 coding sequence is TGTGCCAGCAGCTTAGGAGCGACGGGAGCCAAAAACATTCAGTACTTC.

This clone was detected once. The chain employs TRBV18 and TRBJ1-5; D unresolved. V was trimmed by 4 bases and J by 4 bases, leaving 8 bases between them. CDR1 and CDR2 (germline): KGHSH, LQKENI. This CDR3 comprises 13 residues. This CDR3 is CASSRLFNQPQHF. CDR3 nucleotide sequence: TGTGCCAGCTCACGACTGTTTAATCAGCCCCAGCATTTT.

The rearrangement links TRBV5-1 to TRBJ2-2; D is undetermined. CDR3 length: 13 residues. Germline CDR1 SGHRS, CDR2 YFSETQ. V dropped 1 base and J dropped 3 bases, with 4 bases sitting between them. The CDR3 DNA follows: TGCGCCAGCAGCTTGCTAGACACCGGGGAGCTGTTTTTT. Translated, it gives CASSLLDTGELFF.